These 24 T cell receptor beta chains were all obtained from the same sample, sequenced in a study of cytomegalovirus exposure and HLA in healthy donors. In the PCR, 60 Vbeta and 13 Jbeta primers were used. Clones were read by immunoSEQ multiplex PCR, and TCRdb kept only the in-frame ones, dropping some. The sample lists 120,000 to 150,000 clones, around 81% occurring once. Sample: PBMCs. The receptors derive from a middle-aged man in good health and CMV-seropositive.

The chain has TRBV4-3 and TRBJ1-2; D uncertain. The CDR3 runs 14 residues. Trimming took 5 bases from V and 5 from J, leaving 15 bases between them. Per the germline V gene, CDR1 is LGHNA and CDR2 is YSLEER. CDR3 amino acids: CASSTTHVGYGYTF. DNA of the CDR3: TGCGCCAGCAGCACTACCCACGTCGGGTATGGCTACACCTTC.

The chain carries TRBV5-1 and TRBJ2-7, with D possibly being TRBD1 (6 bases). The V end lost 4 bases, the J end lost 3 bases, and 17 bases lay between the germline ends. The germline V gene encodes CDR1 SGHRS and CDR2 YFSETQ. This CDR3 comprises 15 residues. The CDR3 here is CASSPQGGRSYEQYF. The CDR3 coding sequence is TGCGCCAGCAGCCCACAGGGCGGGCGGAGCTACGAGCAGTACTTC.

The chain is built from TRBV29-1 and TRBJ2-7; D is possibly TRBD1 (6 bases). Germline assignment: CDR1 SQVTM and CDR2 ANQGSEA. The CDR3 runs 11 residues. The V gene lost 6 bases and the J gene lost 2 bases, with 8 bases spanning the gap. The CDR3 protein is CSVGQPYEQYF. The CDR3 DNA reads TGCAGCGTCGGACAGCCCTACGAGCAGTACTTC.

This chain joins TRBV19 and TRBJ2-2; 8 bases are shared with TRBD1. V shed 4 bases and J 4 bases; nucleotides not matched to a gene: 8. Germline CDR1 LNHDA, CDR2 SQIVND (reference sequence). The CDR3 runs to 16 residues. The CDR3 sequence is CASSTRQGSSTGELFF. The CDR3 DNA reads TGTGCCAGTAGTACGCGACAGGGGTCCTCCACCGGGGAGCTGTTTTTT.

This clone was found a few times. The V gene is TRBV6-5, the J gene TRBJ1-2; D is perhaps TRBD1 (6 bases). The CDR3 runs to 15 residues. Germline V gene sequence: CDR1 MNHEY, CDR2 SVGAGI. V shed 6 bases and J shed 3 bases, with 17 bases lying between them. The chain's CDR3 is CASSPGWGRDYGYTF. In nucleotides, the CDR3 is TGTGCCAGCAGCCCCGGGTGGGGGCGGGACTATGGCTACACCTTC.

The CDR3 sequence: CASSQETGGLTEAFF. In DNA, the CDR3 is TGCGCCAGCAGCCAAGAGACAGGGGGCTTAACTGAAGCTTTCTTT. The V and J genes are TRBV4-1 and TRBJ1-1; TRBD1 aligns across 10 bases. V lost 0 bases, J lost 5 bases, and 3 bases stayed unmatched. There are 15 residues in the CDR3. Germline CDR1 is MGHRA and CDR2 is YSYEKL.

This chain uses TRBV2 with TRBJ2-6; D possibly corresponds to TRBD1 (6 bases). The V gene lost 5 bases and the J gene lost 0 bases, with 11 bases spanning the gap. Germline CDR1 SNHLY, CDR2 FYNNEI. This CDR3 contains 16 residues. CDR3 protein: CASSTGTSSGANVLTF. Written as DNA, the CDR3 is TGTGCCAGCAGTACCGGGACAAGCTCTGGGGCCAACGTCCTGACTTTC.

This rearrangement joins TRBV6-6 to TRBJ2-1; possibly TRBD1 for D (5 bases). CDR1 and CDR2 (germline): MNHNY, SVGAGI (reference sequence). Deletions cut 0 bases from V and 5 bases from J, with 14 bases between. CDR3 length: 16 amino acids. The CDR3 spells CASSYSRTSTDNEQFF. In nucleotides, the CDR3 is TGTGCCAGCAGTTACTCGAGGACATCCACCGACAATGAGCAGTTCTTC.

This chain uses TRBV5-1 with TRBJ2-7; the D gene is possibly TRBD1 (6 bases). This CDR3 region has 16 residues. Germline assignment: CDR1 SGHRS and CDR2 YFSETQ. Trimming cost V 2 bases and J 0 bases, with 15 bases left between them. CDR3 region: CASSLPRQEYSYEQYF. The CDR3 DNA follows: TGCGCCAGCAGCTTACCCAGACAGGAATACTCCTACGAGCAGTACTTC.

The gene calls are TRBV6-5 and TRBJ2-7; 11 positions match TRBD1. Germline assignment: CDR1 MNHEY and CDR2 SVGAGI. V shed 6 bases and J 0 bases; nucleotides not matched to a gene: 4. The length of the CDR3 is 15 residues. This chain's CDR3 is CASRLGQGGSYEQYF. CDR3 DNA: TGTGCCAGCAGACTGGGACAGGGGGGCTCCTACGAGCAGTACTTC.

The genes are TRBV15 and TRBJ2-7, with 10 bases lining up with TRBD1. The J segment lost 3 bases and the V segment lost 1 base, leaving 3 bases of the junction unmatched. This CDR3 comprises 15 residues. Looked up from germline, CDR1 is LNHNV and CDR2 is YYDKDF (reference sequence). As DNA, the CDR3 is TGTGCCACCAGCAGAGGGACAGGGGGAAGCTACGAGCAGTACTTC. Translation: CATSRGTGGSYEQYF.

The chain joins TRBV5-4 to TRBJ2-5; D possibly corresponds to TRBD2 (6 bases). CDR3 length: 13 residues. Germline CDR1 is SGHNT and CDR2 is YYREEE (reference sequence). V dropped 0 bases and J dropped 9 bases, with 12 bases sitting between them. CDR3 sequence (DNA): TGTGCCAGCAGCTTGGTACTTTCGGGGGCCCAGTACTTC. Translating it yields CASSLVLSGAQYF.

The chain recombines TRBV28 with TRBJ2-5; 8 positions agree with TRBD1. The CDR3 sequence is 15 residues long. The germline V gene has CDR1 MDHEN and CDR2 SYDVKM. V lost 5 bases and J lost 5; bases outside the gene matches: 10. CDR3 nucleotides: TGTGCCAGCAGTGTAAGACAGGGGACTTTGGAGACCCAGTACTTC. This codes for CASSVRQGTLETQYF.

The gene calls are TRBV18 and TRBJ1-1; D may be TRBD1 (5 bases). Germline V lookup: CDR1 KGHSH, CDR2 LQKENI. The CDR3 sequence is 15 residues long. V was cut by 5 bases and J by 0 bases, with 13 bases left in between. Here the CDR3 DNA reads TGTGCCAGCTCATTAGACAGCCAGATGAACACTGAAGCTTTCTTT. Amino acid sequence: CASSLDSQMNTEAFF.

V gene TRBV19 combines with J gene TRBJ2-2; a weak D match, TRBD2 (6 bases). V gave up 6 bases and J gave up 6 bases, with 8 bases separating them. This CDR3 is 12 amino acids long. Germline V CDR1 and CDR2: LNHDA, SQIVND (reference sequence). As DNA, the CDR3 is TGTGCCAGTAGATCGGGGGCCGGGGAGCTGTTTTTT. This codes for CASRSGAGELFF.

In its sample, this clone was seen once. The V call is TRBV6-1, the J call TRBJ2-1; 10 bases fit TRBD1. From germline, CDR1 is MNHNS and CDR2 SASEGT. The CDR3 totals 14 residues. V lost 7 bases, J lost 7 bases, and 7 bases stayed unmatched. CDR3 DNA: TGTGCCAGCACATTGACAGGGGGCCAGAATGAGCAGTTCTTC. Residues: CASTLTGGQNEQFF.

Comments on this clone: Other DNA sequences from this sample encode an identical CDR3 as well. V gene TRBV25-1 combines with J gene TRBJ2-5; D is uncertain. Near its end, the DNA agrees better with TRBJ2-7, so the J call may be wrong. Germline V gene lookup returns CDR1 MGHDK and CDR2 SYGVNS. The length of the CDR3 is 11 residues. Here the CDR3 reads CASSELREQYF. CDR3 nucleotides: TGTGCCAGCAGTGAGCTGCGCGAGCAGTACTTC.

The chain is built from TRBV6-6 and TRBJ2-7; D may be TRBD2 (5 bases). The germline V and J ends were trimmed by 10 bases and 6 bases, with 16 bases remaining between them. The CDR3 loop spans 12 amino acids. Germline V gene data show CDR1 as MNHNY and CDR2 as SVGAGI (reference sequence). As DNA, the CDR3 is TGTGCCACCGGGCCCCACGGGGTCGAGCAGTACTTC. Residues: CATGPHGVEQYF.

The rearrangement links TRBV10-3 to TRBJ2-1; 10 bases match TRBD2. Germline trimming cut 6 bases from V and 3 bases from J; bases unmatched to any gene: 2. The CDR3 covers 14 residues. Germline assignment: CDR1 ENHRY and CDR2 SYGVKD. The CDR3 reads CAIREREGYNEQFF. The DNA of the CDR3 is TGTGCCATCAGAGAGCGGGAGGGCTACAATGAGCAGTTCTTC.

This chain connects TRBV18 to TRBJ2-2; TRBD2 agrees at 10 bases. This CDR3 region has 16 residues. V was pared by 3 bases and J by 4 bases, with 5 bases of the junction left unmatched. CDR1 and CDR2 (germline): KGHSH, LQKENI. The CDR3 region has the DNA TGTGCCAGCTCACCTCTAGGACTAGCGGCCACCGGGGAGCTGTTTTTT. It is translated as CASSPLGLAATGELFF.

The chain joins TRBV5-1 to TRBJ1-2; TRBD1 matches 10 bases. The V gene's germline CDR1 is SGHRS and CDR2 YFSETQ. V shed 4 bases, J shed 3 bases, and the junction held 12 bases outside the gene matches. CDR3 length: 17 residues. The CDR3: CASSPTLGQGRDYGYTF. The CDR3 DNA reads TGCGCCAGCAGCCCGACCTTGGGACAGGGGAGAGACTATGGCTACACCTTC.

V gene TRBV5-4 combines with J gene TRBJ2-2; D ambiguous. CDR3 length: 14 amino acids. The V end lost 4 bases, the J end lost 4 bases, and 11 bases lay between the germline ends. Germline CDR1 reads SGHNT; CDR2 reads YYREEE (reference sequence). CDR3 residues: CASSPNRVTGELFF. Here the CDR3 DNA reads TGTGCCAGCAGCCCTAATCGGGTCACCGGGGAGCTGTTTTTT.

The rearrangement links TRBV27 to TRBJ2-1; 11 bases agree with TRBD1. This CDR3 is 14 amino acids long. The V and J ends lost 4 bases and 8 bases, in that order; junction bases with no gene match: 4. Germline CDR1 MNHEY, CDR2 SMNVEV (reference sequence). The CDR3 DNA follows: TGTGCCAGCAGTTCTTGGACAGGGGGCGATGAGCAGTTCTTC. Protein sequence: CASSSWTGGDEQFF.

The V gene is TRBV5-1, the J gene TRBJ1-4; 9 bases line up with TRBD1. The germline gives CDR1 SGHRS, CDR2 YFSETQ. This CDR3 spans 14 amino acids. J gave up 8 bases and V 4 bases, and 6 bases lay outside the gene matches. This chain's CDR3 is CASSDGTGREKLFF. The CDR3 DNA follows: TGCGCCAGCAGCGACGGGACAGGGAGAGAAAAACTGTTTTTT. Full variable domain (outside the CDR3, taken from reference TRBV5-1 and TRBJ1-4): KAGVTQTPRYLIKTRGQQVTLSCSPISGHRSVSWYQQTPGQGLQFLFEYFSETQRNKGNFPGRFSGRQFSNSRSEMNVSTLELGDSALYLCASSDGTGREKLFFGSGTQLSVL.